These 20 T cell receptor beta chains were sequenced from one sample in a study of OX40 agonist ivuxolimab in advanced cancers. TCRdb keeps only in-frame clones here, not all; method: immunoSEQ multiplex PCR. The sample contains about 62,000 clones, 60% to 85% of which appear only once. Sequencing was performed on CD4+ or CD8+ T cells sorted from blood, taken in a trial of the OX40 agonist ivuxolimab. These receptors were taken from an adult with an advanced solid tumor such as melanoma, head and neck, liver or kidney cancer.

The chain joins TRBV2 to TRBJ2-7, with 9 bases matching TRBD2. J was trimmed by 2 bases and V by 6 bases; bases with no gene match: 8. This CDR3 has 15 amino acids. In germline, CDR1 is SNHLY, CDR2 FYNNEI. DNA of the CDR3: TGTGCCAGCAGCTTAACGGGACTAGCTACCTACGAGCAGTACTTC. Translating gives CASSLTGLATYEQYF.

This clone turned up a few times. The chain couples TRBV27 to TRBJ1-2; D might be TRBD1 (6 bases). The V and J ends lost 0 bases and 2 bases respectively, with 10 bases between them. The germline V gene encodes CDR1 MNHEY and CDR2 SMNVEV (reference sequence). CDR3 length: 15 amino acids. CDR3 sequence (DNA): TGTGCCAGCAGTTTATCCGGGACACTGAACTATGGCTACACCTTC. Its protein product is CASSLSGTLNYGYTF.

The genes are TRBV15 and TRBJ2-5, with 11 nucleotides matching TRBD2. With V trimmed by 1 base and J by 5 bases, 0 bases remained unmatched. The CDR3 totals 14 residues. Germline CDR1 and CDR2: LNHNV and YYDKDF (reference sequence). The CDR3 DNA reads TGTGCCACCAGCAGAGGGACTAGCGGGGAGACCCAGTACTTC. Encoded protein: CATSRGTSGETQYF. The variable domain in full, completed from reference TRBV15 and TRBJ2-5, reads DAMVIQNPRYQVTQFGKPVTLSCSQTLNHNVMYWYQQKSSQAPKLLFHYYDKDFNNEADTPDNFQSRRPNTSFCFLDIRSPGLGDTAMYLCATSRGTSGETQYFGPGTRLLVL.

This clone was seen once. V gene TRBV4-1 combines with J gene TRBJ2-7, with 8 bases fitting TRBD1. The CDR3 is made up of 14 amino acids. Germline V CDR1 and CDR2: MGHRA, YSYEKL. With V trimmed by 1 base and J by 4 bases, 3 bases remained unmatched. Here the CDR3 reads CASSQGTGTYEQYF. DNA of the CDR3: TGCGCCAGCAGCCAAGGGACAGGGACGTACGAGCAGTACTTC.

The rearrangement uses TRBV28 and TRBJ2-7; 7 bases are shared with TRBD1. This CDR3 is 16 amino acids long. The junction had 10 bases not matched to a gene; V was cut back by 5 bases and J by 0 bases. The germline gives CDR1 MDHEN, CDR2 SYDVKM. In DNA, the CDR3 is TGTGCCAGCAGTAGCCCCGGGACAGCTAACTCCTACGAGCAGTACTTC. Its translation: CASSSPGTANSYEQYF.

V is TRBV5-1 and J is TRBJ2-7; 9 nucleotides agree with TRBD1. From germline, CDR1 is SGHRS and CDR2 YFSETQ. The CDR3 covers 16 residues. V lost 3 bases, J lost 4 bases, and 11 bases stayed unmatched. In DNA, the CDR3 is TGCGCCAGCAGCTCACAGGGGGCGAGTTTTGGGTACGAGCAGTACTTC. Translated: CASSSQGASFGYEQYF.

The chain joins TRBV7-2 to TRBJ1-5, with D hard to call. This CDR3 is built from 12 residues. V was shortened by 1 base and J by 8 bases, with 6 bases between the two germline ends. Germline V gives CDR1 SGHTA, CDR2 FQGNSA. CDR3 loop: CASSLDGKPQHF. The CDR3 bases are TGTGCCAGCAGCTTAGACGGTAAGCCCCAGCATTTT. Drawing the rest from reference TRBV7-2 and TRBJ1-5, the complete variable domain is GAGVSQSPSNKVTEKGKDVELRCDPISGHTALYWYRQSLGQGLEFLIYFQGNSAPDKSGLPSDRFSAERTGGSVSTLTIQRTQQEDSAVYLCASSLDGKPQHFGDGTRLSIL.

The J gene is TRBJ2-5, the V gene TRBV6-5; TRBD1 matches at 9 bases. This CDR3 has 14 residues. Trimming took 2 bases from V and 11 from J; bases not matched to a gene: 9. The germline V gene has CDR1 MNHEY and CDR2 SVGAGI. This chain's CDR3 is CASSYLDRGGEQYF. The CDR3 nucleotides read TGTGCCAGCAGTTACCTGGACAGGGGTGGGGAGCAGTACTTC.

In this sample, this clone turned up once. The rearrangement joins TRBV29-1 to TRBJ2-1; a weak D match, TRBD2 (6 bases). The germline V gene encodes CDR1 SQVTM and CDR2 ANQGSEA. V was cut by 6 bases and J by 0 bases, with 18 bases left in between. The CDR3 has 16 residues. Written as DNA, the CDR3 is TGCAGCGTCTCGCCCCCTAGCGCAAGCTCCTACAATGAGCAGTTCTTC. It codes for CSVSPPSASSYNEQFF.

This rearrangement joins TRBV7-2 to TRBJ2-1; TRBD1 or TRBD2 may be the D gene (7 bases each). The germline gives CDR1 SGHTA, CDR2 FQGNSA. V dropped 6 bases and J dropped 2 bases, with 14 bases sitting between them. The CDR3 has 15 residues. The CDR3 region is CASSSGGATYNEQFF. Here the CDR3 DNA reads TGTGCCAGCAGTTCAGGGGGGGCAACCTACAATGAGCAGTTCTTC.

This chain uses TRBV29-1 with TRBJ2-1; D not resolved. Germline V CDR1 and CDR2: SQVTM, ANQGSEA. With 4 bases removed from V and 4 bases from J, the gap between germline ends came to 5 bases. The length of the CDR3 is 11 residues. The CDR3: CSVVIYNEQFF. The CDR3 DNA is TGCAGCGTTGTCATTTACAATGAGCAGTTCTTC.

The J gene is TRBJ1-4, the V gene TRBV30; no reliable D call. V shed 0 bases and J shed 0 bases, with 8 bases lying between them. The germline V gene has CDR1 GTSNPN and CDR2 SVGIG (reference sequence). This CDR3 has 15 residues. The CDR3 sequence is CAWSVGTATNEKLFF. CDR3 sequence (DNA): TGTGCCTGGAGTGTTGGCACAGCAACTAATGAAAAACTGTTTTTT.

V gene TRBV29-1 combines with J gene TRBJ1-5; no firm D call. Trimming left V 7 bases short and J 0 bases short, with 10 bases between. Germline V lookup: CDR1 SQVTM, CDR2 ANQGSEA. This CDR3 spans 13 amino acids. Here the CDR3 DNA reads TGCAGCGCTTTTGACGGTAGCAATCAGCCCCAGCATTTT. Translation gives CSAFDGSNQPQHF.

This clone was seen only a few times. The chain recombines TRBV2 with TRBJ2-5, with D possibly matching TRBD1 (5 bases). This CDR3 region has 13 residues. The V and J ends lost 5 bases and 5 bases respectively, with 12 bases between them. CDR1 and CDR2 from the germline V gene are SNHLY and FYNNEI. The CDR3 is CASSFKSGETQYF. The CDR3 DNA reads TGTGCCAGCAGTTTCAAGTCAGGGGAGACCCAGTACTTC.

The chain is built from TRBV10-3 and TRBJ2-7, with 8 bases that match TRBD2. The germline gives CDR1 ENHRY, CDR2 SYGVKD. This CDR3 region has 16 residues. The junction had 17 bases not matched to a gene; V was cut back by 8 bases and J by 5 bases. CDR3 sequence (DNA): TGTGCCATCCAAAAAGGAGCGGGAGCTATCCTCGACGAGCAGTACTTC. Protein: CAIQKGAGAILDEQYF.

The chain links TRBV7-9 to TRBJ2-5; 9 nucleotides align to TRBD2. After removal of 5 bases from V and 3 bases from J, the junction contained 10 bases not matched to a gene. CDR3 size: 16 residues. Per the germline V gene, CDR1 is SEHNR and CDR2 is FQNEAQ (reference sequence). The CDR3: CASSPLLGLAEETQYF. The CDR3 coding sequence is TGTGCCAGCAGCCCTCTCCTGGGACTAGCAGAAGAGACCCAGTACTTC.

The V gene is TRBV28, the J gene TRBJ2-5, with TRBD2 matching over 11 bases. CDR3 size: 16 residues. Germline CDR1 MDHEN, CDR2 SYDVKM. J gave up 4 bases and V 8 bases, and 12 bases lay outside the gene matches. The CDR3 nucleotides are TGTGCCAGCGGGGGTACTAGCGGGAGCATCCGAGAGACCCAGTACTTC. This sequence encodes CASGGTSGSIRETQYF. Using reference TRBV28 and TRBJ2-5 for the parts outside the CDR3, the full variable domain is DVKVTQSSRYLVKRTGEKVFLECVQDMDHENMFWYRQDPGLGLRLIYFSYDVKMKEKGDIPEGYSVSREKKERFSLILESASTNQTSMYLCASGGTSGSIRETQYFGPGTRLLVL.

This clone is medium-sized (0.01 to 0.1%) by share. The chain carries TRBV4-3 and TRBJ1-3; 9 bases fit TRBD1. This CDR3 contains 17 residues. Per the germline V gene, CDR1 is LGHNA and CDR2 is YSLEER. The J segment lost 4 bases and the V segment lost 1 base, leaving 8 bases of the junction unmatched. CDR3 coding DNA: TGCGCCAGCAGCCAAGGGGTGGGACAGGGCCTAGGAAACACCATATATTTT. Encoded protein: CASSQGVGQGLGNTIYF.

The chain joins TRBV19 to TRBJ2-3; 13 bases fit TRBD2. CDR1 is LNHDA, CDR2 SQIVND, per germline (reference sequence). Trimming cost V 9 bases and J 4 bases; bases outside gene matches: 7. CDR3 size: 15 residues. The CDR3 coding sequence is TGTGCCAGCCACTCGACTAGCGGGAGGCCAGATACGCAGTATTTT. Its translation: CASHSTSGRPDTQYF.

This chain connects TRBV9 to TRBJ2-7; 7 bases are a match to TRBD1. The germline gives CDR1 SGDLS, CDR2 YYNGEE. This CDR3 contains 14 residues. The V gene end was trimmed by 4 bases and the J gene end by 0 bases; junction bases not matched to a gene: 4. The DNA of the CDR3 is TGTGCCAGCAGCCCGGGACAGAGCTCCTACGAGCAGTACTTC. It translates to CASSPGQSSYEQYF.